These 21 T cell receptor beta chains originate from one sample sequenced in a study of shared clonotypes between healthy human individuals. Naive CD8 isolation took CD45RO-negative cells positively selected for CCR7 and excluded terminally differentiated effector memory CD45RA+ cells. Sequenced by immunoSEQ multiplex PCR; TCRdb stores in-frame clones only, minus some. This table holds about 2.1 million clones, 90% to 95% found once. Input material: naive CD8+ T cells from PBMCs. These receptors were collected from a young man in good health. Some clones in this sample may be carry-over from other donors' samples.

The genes are TRBV27 and TRBJ1-4; D unresolved. The ends were cut back, 4 bases at V and 8 bases at J, with 17 bases in the middle. Germline CDR1 reads MNHEY; CDR2 reads SMNVEV (reference sequence). The CDR3 length is 15 residues. The CDR3 reads CASSSTLGRREKLFF. In DNA, the CDR3 is TGTGCCAGCAGTTCCACCCTCGGGAGAAGAGAAAAACTGTTTTTT.

A word on this clone: This sample includes further DNA sequences coding for the same CDR3. The gene calls are TRBV28 and TRBJ1-3, with D perhaps TRBD1 (5 bases). This CDR3 has 14 amino acids. CDR1 and CDR2 from the germline V gene are MDHEN and SYDVKM. V lost 3 bases, J lost 1 base, and 7 bases lay in between. CDR3 loop: CASSFGGSGNTIYF. The DNA of the CDR3 is TGTGCCAGCAGTTTTGGGGGGTCTGGAAACACCATATATTTT.

V gene TRBV4-1 combines with J gene TRBJ2-1, with 10 bases fitting TRBD2. The germline CDR1 and CDR2 sequences are MGHRA and YSYEKL. The junction had 4 bases not matched to a gene; V was cut back by 3 bases and J by 5 bases. CDR3 size: 15 residues. The chain's CDR3 is CASSHLAGENNEQFF. CDR3 DNA: TGCGCCAGCAGCCACCTAGCGGGGGAAAACAATGAGCAGTTCTTC.

This clone appeared a single time. The rearrangement links TRBV27 to TRBJ2-1, with no clear D. With 7 bases removed from V and 9 bases from J, the gap between germline ends came to 10 bases. Germline values: CDR1 MNHEY, CDR2 SMNVEV (reference sequence). The CDR3 extends over 11 amino acids. Here the CDR3 reads CASTFVGEQFF. The CDR3 DNA reads as TGTGCCAGCACCTTTGTTGGTGAGCAGTTCTTC.

Worth noting for this clone: Different DNA sequences within this sample yield the same CDR3. The gene calls are TRBV5-4 and TRBJ2-7; tentatively, D is TRBD2 (5 bases). The germline gives CDR1 SGHNT, CDR2 YYREEE (reference sequence). There are 14 residues in the CDR3. V lost 1 base and J lost 0, with 8 bases in between. The CDR3 DNA is TGTGCCAGCAGCTTGTCGGGGAGCTCCTACGAGCAGTACTTC. It codes for CASSLSGSSYEQYF.

This chain links TRBV12-5 with TRBJ2-1, with D possibly matching TRBD1 (6 bases). Germline CDR1 is LGHNT and CDR2 is FRNRAP. The CDR3 loop spans 16 amino acids. Trimming removed 1 base from V and 4 bases from J, with 14 bases in between. The CDR3 sequence: CASGLGPGTTYNEQFF. In nucleotides, the CDR3 is TGTGCTAGTGGTTTGGGCCCCGGGACAACTTACAATGAGCAGTTCTTC.

J is TRBJ2-1 and V is TRBV27, with D hard to call. Per the germline V gene, CDR1 is MNHEY and CDR2 is SMNVEV (reference sequence). The CDR3 runs 15 residues. Trimming pared 4 bases from V and 0 bases from J, leaving 10 bases between. This chain's CDR3 is CASSSSSSSYNEQFF. In DNA form, the CDR3 reads TGTGCCAGCAGTTCCTCCTCGAGCTCCTACAATGAGCAGTTCTTC.

V and J are TRBV28 and TRBJ1-5; 10 nucleotides line up with TRBD1. J lost 0 bases, V lost 8 bases, and 10 bases had no gene match. Germline assignment: CDR1 MDHEN and CDR2 SYDVKM. This CDR3 has 17 amino acids. For the CDR3, the DNA is TGTGCCAGCTCACCGTTCCGACAGGGGGCTAGCAATCAGCCCCAGCATTTT. It yields the protein CASSPFRQGASNQPQHF.

This rearrangement joins TRBV14 to TRBJ2-3; 8 nucleotides align to TRBD2. Germline V gene sequence: CDR1 SGHDN, CDR2 FVKESK. The CDR3 spans 17 residues. The trim removed 4 bases at V and 2 bases at J, leaving 11 bases unmatched. The CDR3 is CASSRRSSGLITDTQYF. The CDR3 nucleotides read TGTGCCAGCAGCCGAAGGTCTAGCGGGCTAATCACAGATACGCAGTATTTT.

The chain links TRBV6-6 to TRBJ2-1; D call uncertain. Trimming left V 6 bases short and J 10 bases short, with 13 bases between. Germline CDR1 and CDR2: MNHNY and SVGAGI (reference sequence). The CDR3 covers 12 residues. The CDR3 nucleotides read TGTGCCAGCAGCCCCTATGGGCAGGAGCAGTTCTTC. It encodes CASSPYGQEQFF.

A remark on this clone: This specimen includes other DNA sequences encoding the same CDR3. The chain recombines TRBV9 with TRBJ1-2; no definite D call. Germline lookup yields CDR1 SGDLS and CDR2 YYNGEE. Trimming left V 0 bases short and J 5 bases short, with 5 bases between. The CDR3 totals 12 residues. For the CDR3, the DNA is TGTGCCAGCAGCGTAGGATCATATGGCTACACCTTC. This gives the protein CASSVGSYGYTF.

The chain combines TRBV7-9 with TRBJ2-7; 14 nucleotides match TRBD2. The CDR3 runs to 14 residues. V was clipped by 7 bases and J by 6 bases; unmatched bases: 5. Per the germline V gene, CDR1 is SEHNR and CDR2 is FQNEAQ (reference sequence). The CDR3 DNA is TGTGCCAGCACCTCTGGACTAGCGGGAGGCGAGCAGTACTTC. Translating gives CASTSGLAGGEQYF.

This clone was seen once. The V and J genes are TRBV11-2 and TRBJ2-1, with 7 bases matching TRBD2. V lost 2 bases to trimming and J lost 0 bases; unmatched junction nucleotides: 7. This CDR3 contains 17 residues. The germline gives CDR1 SGHAT, CDR2 FQNNGV. CDR3 sequence: CASSLIPGGSSYNEQFF. The CDR3 DNA reads as TGTGCCAGCAGCTTAATCCCGGGCGGGAGCTCCTACAATGAGCAGTTCTTC.

The rearrangement joins TRBV18 to TRBJ2-7; the D is unclear. From germline, CDR1 is KGHSH and CDR2 LQKENI. V dropped 8 bases and J dropped 3 bases, with 17 bases sitting between them. CDR3 size: 14 residues. Written as DNA, the CDR3 is TGTGCCAGCCAGGCCTCGGATCAGGTCTACGAGCAGTACTTC. Its protein is CASQASDQVYEQYF.

The rearrangement joins TRBV19 to TRBJ2-7; 9 bases agree with TRBD2. The germline CDR1 and CDR2 sequences are LNHDA and SQIVND (reference sequence). The CDR3 has 15 residues. V gave up 5 bases and J gave up 5 bases; unmatched junction bases: 10. DNA of the CDR3: TGTGCCAGTAGTCCCCCGGGACTAGCAGGCCACGAGCAGTACTTC. Protein sequence: CASSPPGLAGHEQYF.

The chain links TRBV2 to TRBJ2-7, with a tentative D call TRBD1 (6 bases). CDR1 is SNHLY and CDR2 is FYNNEI in the germline V gene. This CDR3 region has 16 residues. Trimming left V 6 bases short and J 1 base short, with 19 bases between. The chain's CDR3 is CASRDPGRGGSYEQYF. Here the CDR3 DNA reads TGTGCCAGCAGGGACCCGGGGAGAGGGGGATCCTACGAGCAGTACTTC.

The chain joins TRBV2 to TRBJ2-7; 7 bases are a match to TRBD2. Losses at the gene ends were 7 bases for V and 0 bases for J; bases not matched to a gene: 12. Germline assignment: CDR1 SNHLY and CDR2 FYNNEI. The CDR3 covers 16 residues. The CDR3 nucleotides are TGTGCCAGCACCCCCCAAGAAGCGGGGACCTCCTACGAGCAGTACTTC. It encodes CASTPQEAGTSYEQYF.

This chain joins TRBV18 and TRBJ1-5; D is perhaps TRBD1 (5 bases). With 2 bases removed from V and 0 bases from J, the gap between germline ends came to 17 bases. The germline V gene encodes CDR1 KGHSH and CDR2 LQKENI. CDR3 length: 18 residues. Here the CDR3 DNA reads TGTGCCAGCTCACCATTAGGGGTCGGCATAGATAGCAATCAGCCCCAGCATTTT. Translation gives CASSPLGVGIDSNQPQHF.

Here the CDR3 DNA reads TGTGCCAGCTTTCGTGGGAACACTGAAGCTTTCTTT. Translation gives CASFRGNTEAFF. The rearrangement joins TRBV2 to TRBJ1-1, with unresolved D. This CDR3 is 12 amino acids long. Per germline, CDR1 SNHLY and CDR2 FYNNEI. The V gene lost 8 bases and the J gene lost 1 base, with 8 bases spanning the gap.

The chain recombines TRBV5-1 with TRBJ2-1, with 13 bases matching TRBD2. The germline V gene encodes CDR1 SGHRS and CDR2 YFSETQ. This CDR3 contains 17 residues. Germline trimming cut 0 bases from V and 8 bases from J; bases unmatched to any gene: 8. CDR3 sequence: CASSLVPLAGGPDEQFF. CDR3 in DNA: TGCGCCAGCAGCTTGGTCCCACTAGCGGGAGGGCCGGATGAGCAGTTCTTC.

The rearrangement links TRBV27 to TRBJ2-4; 7 bases are a match to TRBD1. The CDR3 has 17 amino acids. Germline CDR1 MNHEY, CDR2 SMNVEV (reference sequence). With 3 bases clipped from V and 2 bases from J, the junction kept 10 bases outside the gene matches. The DNA for the CDR3 is TGTGCCAGCAGTTTTATAACAGGGGATCCTACCAAAAACATTCAGTACTTC. Amino acid sequence: CASSFITGDPTKNIQYF.